The 32 T cell receptor beta chains below all came from one sample that was sequenced in a study of cytomegalovirus exposure and HLA in healthy donors. 60 Vbeta and 13 Jbeta primers were used in PCR. Sequencing was performed with immunoSEQ multiplex PCR; in TCRdb, only in-frame clones are kept and a portion is missing. Seen in this sample are roughly 200,000 clones; the ten most common clones hold less than 6.5%. The sequenced sample was PBMCs. The receptors originated from a man aged 25-40 years in good health and CMV-seronegative.

The CDR3: CASSSGASGRSYEQYF. The CDR3 nucleotides are TGTGCCAGCAGTTCGGGGGCTAGCGGACGATCCTACGAGCAGTACTTC. The chain carries TRBV6-5 and TRBJ2-7, with D perhaps TRBD2 (7 bases). This CDR3 is 16 amino acids long. In germline, CDR1 is MNHEY, CDR2 SVGAGI. Trimming pared 4 bases from V and 1 base from J, leaving 17 bases between.

J is TRBJ1-2 and V is TRBV5-4; possibly TRBD1 for D (5 bases). Between the trimmed V and J ends, which lost 4 bases and 3 bases, there was a span of 13 bases. This CDR3 contains 14 residues. CDR1 and CDR2 (germline): SGHNT, YYREEE (reference sequence). CDR3 in amino acids: CASSLRGGYYGYTF. CDR3 coding DNA: TGTGCCAGCAGCCTCCGGGGGGGATACTATGGCTACACCTTC.

The chain has TRBV10-3 and TRBJ2-6; TRBD2 matches 11 bases. The V gene's germline CDR1 is ENHRY and CDR2 SYGVKD. J gave up 0 bases and V 0 bases, and 7 bases lay outside the gene matches. The CDR3 is made up of 20 amino acids. CDR3 sequence (DNA): TGTGCCATCAGTGAGTCCACGACTAGCGGGGTGAGCTCTGGGGCCAACGTCCTGACTTTC. The encoded protein is CAISESTTSGVSSGANVLTF.

The chain carries TRBV4-3 and TRBJ2-1; TRBD2 might be the D (5 bases). Germline loops: CDR1 LGHNA, CDR2 YSLEER. The V gene lost 0 bases and the J gene lost 0 bases, with 12 bases spanning the gap. This CDR3 contains 17 residues. The CDR3 region is CASSQDSGMSSYNEQFF. CDR3 sequence (DNA): TGCGCCAGCAGCCAAGATTCGGGGATGAGCTCCTACAATGAGCAGTTCTTC.

The V and J genes are TRBV30 and TRBJ1-4; D uncertain. CDR1 GTSNPN and CDR2 SVGIG come from the germline V gene (reference sequence). CDR3 length equals 13 residues. V was clipped by 7 bases and J by 0 bases, with 9 bases between them. The CDR3 sequence is CAFAQTTNEKLFF. The CDR3 DNA follows: TGTGCCTTCGCTCAGACAACTAATGAAAAACTGTTTTTT. Looking up the rest from reference TRBV30 and TRBJ1-4 gives the full variable domain: SQTIHQWPATLVQPVGSPLSLECTVEGTSNPNLYWYRQAAGRGLQLLFYSVGIGQISSEVPQNLSASRPQDRQFILSSKKLLLSDSGFYLCAFAQTTNEKLFFGSGTQLSVL.

This chain joins TRBV5-4 and TRBJ1-5; D unclear. The V and J ends lost 5 bases and 2 bases respectively, with 8 bases between them. From germline, CDR1 is SGHNT and CDR2 YYREEE (reference sequence). The CDR3 spans 13 residues. CDR3 residues: CASSYQGNQPQHF. CDR3 DNA sequence: TGTGCCAGCAGTTACCAGGGCAATCAGCCCCAGCATTTT.

This chain links TRBV27 with TRBJ2-1; the match to TRBD1 covers 7 bases. This CDR3 spans 15 amino acids. The V segment lost 3 bases and the J segment 2 bases; nucleotides outside the gene matches: 4. The germline CDR1 and CDR2 sequences are MNHEY and SMNVEV (reference sequence). CDR3 residues: CASSFGQGAYNEQFF. The CDR3 nucleotides read TGTGCCAGCAGTTTTGGTCAGGGGGCCTACAATGAGCAGTTCTTC.

The chain joins TRBV4-3 to TRBJ2-3; a weak D match, TRBD2 (5 bases). The length of the CDR3 is 16 residues. V shed 0 bases and J shed 4 bases, with 14 bases lying between them. Germline CDR1 reads LGHNA; CDR2 reads YSLEER. CDR3 loop: CASSQDRPGSADTQYF. In nucleotides, the CDR3 is TGCGCCAGCAGCCAAGATCGTCCGGGGTCCGCAGATACGCAGTATTTT.

The chain is built from TRBV10-3 and TRBJ2-5; D perhaps matches TRBD1 (5 bases). Gene TRBJ2-7 matches the end of the DNA better, so the J call may be wrong. The CDR3 has 12 amino acids. Germline values: CDR1 ENHRY, CDR2 SYGVKD. The CDR3 region is CANGFQGHEQYF. DNA for the CDR3: TGTGCCAACGGCTTTCAGGGCCACGAGCAGTACTTC.

The chain combines TRBV2 with TRBJ2-7, with a possible D match to TRBD2 (6 bases). The CDR3 consists of 14 residues. Germline assignment: CDR1 SNHLY and CDR2 FYNNEI. V was shortened by 11 bases and J by 1 base, with 18 bases between the two germline ends. CDR3 amino acids: CAGGLHQASYEQYF. CDR3 coding DNA: TGTGCCGGGGGACTTCATCAGGCTTCCTACGAGCAGTACTTC.

The V gene is TRBV5-1, the J gene TRBJ1-3; TRBD1 might be the D (6 bases). The germline gives CDR1 SGHRS, CDR2 YFSETQ. V lost 0 bases and J lost 2, with 15 bases in between. This CDR3 is built from 17 residues. The CDR3 loop reads CASSLGGGAEAGNTIYF. The DNA of the CDR3 is TGCGCCAGCAGCTTGGGAGGGGGAGCGGAAGCTGGAAACACCATATATTTT.

Remarks on this clone: The sample carries other DNA sequences with the same CDR3. This sequence joins TRBV30 and TRBJ1-2; D is ambiguous. The CDR3 covers 12 residues. V dropped 0 bases and J dropped 5 bases, with 7 bases sitting between them. Germline V lookup: CDR1 GTSNPN, CDR2 SVGIG (reference sequence). As DNA, the CDR3 is TGTGCCTGGAGTGTACAGTTTTATGGCTACACCTTC. It is translated as CAWSVQFYGYTF.

The genes are TRBV6-5 and TRBJ1-5; TRBD1 agrees at 8 bases. V dropped 5 bases and J dropped 5; count of bases not matched to a gene: 8. CDR3 size: 15 residues. Germline CDR1 MNHEY, CDR2 SVGAGI. The CDR3 is CASSLDDRGDQPQHF. CDR3 sequence (DNA): TGTGCCAGCAGTCTAGACGACAGGGGCGATCAGCCCCAGCATTTT.

In nucleotides, the CDR3 is TGTGCCAGCAGCCGTGACAGGTCTAATCAGCCCCAGCATTTT. This translates into CASSRDRSNQPQHF. The chain combines TRBV13 with TRBJ1-5; D might be TRBD1 (6 bases). Between the trimmed V and J ends, which lost 5 bases and 4 bases, there was a span of 12 bases. The CDR3 has 14 amino acids. Germline CDR1 PRHDT, CDR2 FYEKMQ (reference sequence). Full variable domain (remainder filled in from reference TRBV13 and TRBJ1-5): AAGVIQSPRHLIKEKRETATLKCYPIPRHDTVYWYQQGPGQDPQFLISFYEKMQSDKGSIPDRFSAQQFSDYHSELNMSSLELGDSALYFCASSRDRSNQPQHFGDGTRLSIL.

The chain uses TRBV13 and TRBJ2-1, with TRBD2 matching 8 bases. The CDR3 is 14 amino acids. V lost 6 bases and J lost 6; bases outside the gene matches: 7. Germline V CDR1 and CDR2: PRHDT, FYEKMQ (reference sequence). CDR3 loop: CASSSSGGPNEQFF. The CDR3 region has the DNA TGTGCCAGCAGTTCCTCGGGAGGGCCCAATGAGCAGTTCTTC.

The gene calls are TRBV23-1 and TRBJ2-3; 12 nucleotides line up with TRBD2. TRBV23-1 is recorded as an ORF, its role being uncertain. The CDR3 extends over 22 amino acids. V was pared by 8 bases and J by 1 base, with 25 bases of the junction left unmatched. The CDR3 DNA follows: TGCGCCAGCCCTAGCTACTTCTCTGCAGGTCCTAGCGGGAGGGCCGGCACAGATACGCAGTATTTT. This codes for CASPSYFSAGPSGRAGTDTQYF.

V and J are TRBV15 and TRBJ2-7; the match to TRBD1 covers 7 bases. Germline V gene sequence: CDR1 LNHNV, CDR2 YYDKDF (reference sequence). J lost 3 bases, V lost 0 bases, and 5 bases had no gene match. The CDR3 spans 15 residues. Written as DNA, the CDR3 is TGTGCCACCAGCAGAGAAGGGACAGTCTACTACGAGCAGTACTTC. This gives the protein CATSREGTVYYEQYF.

This CDR3 is CASSSGTPNNEQFF. CDR3 DNA: TGTGCCAGCAGTTCCGGGACACCGAACAATGAGCAGTTCTTC. V is TRBV28 and J is TRBJ2-1; a weak D match, TRBD1 (6 bases). V was clipped by 4 bases and J by 5 bases, with 12 bases between them. The CDR3 contains 14 residues. The V gene's germline CDR1 is MDHEN and CDR2 SYDVKM.

The genes are TRBV2 and TRBJ2-3, with a tentative D call TRBD2 (6 bases). Trimming pared 4 bases from V and 2 bases from J, leaving 13 bases between. CDR3 length: 15 amino acids. CDR1 and CDR2 from the germline V gene are SNHLY and FYNNEI. CDR3 sequence: CASSVGRDSTDTQYF. The CDR3 nucleotides are TGTGCCAGCAGTGTGGGTCGGGACTCCACAGATACGCAGTATTTT. The variable domain in full, completed from reference TRBV2 and TRBJ2-3, reads EPEVTQTPSHQVTQMGQEVILRCVPISNHLYFYWYRQILGQKVEFLVSFYNNEISEKSEIFDDQFSVERPDGSNFTLKIRSTKLEDSAMYFCASSVGRDSTDTQYFGPGTRLTVL.

The chain couples TRBV5-1 to TRBJ1-4, with D tentatively TRBD1 (6 bases). Per the germline V gene, CDR1 is SGHRS and CDR2 is YFSETQ. Deletions cut 2 bases from V and 5 bases from J, with 13 bases between. The CDR3 is 15 residues long. The CDR3 is CASSLTGKSNEKLFF. The DNA of the CDR3 is TGCGCCAGCAGCTTAACAGGGAAGTCGAATGAAAAACTGTTTTTT.

The gene calls are TRBV18 and TRBJ1-3; TRBD1 matches at 7 bases. Per germline, CDR1 KGHSH and CDR2 LQKENI. CDR3 length: 17 amino acids. The ends lost 3 bases at V and 0 bases at J; junction bases unmatched: 8. The CDR3 region is CASSPSRDSFSGNTIYF. CDR3 nucleotide sequence: TGTGCCAGCTCACCTTCCCGGGACAGCTTCTCTGGAAACACCATATATTTT.

The chain employs TRBV11-3 and TRBJ2-1; 13 bases map to TRBD2. The CDR3 has 18 residues. Germline CDR1 is SGHNT and CDR2 is YENEEA. The trim removed 0 bases at V and 4 bases at J, leaving 6 bases unmatched. CDR3 sequence (DNA): TGTGCCAGCAGCTTAGATGGTACTAGCGGGGGGGGGTACAATGAGCAGTTCTTC. It codes for CASSLDGTSGGGYNEQFF. Using reference TRBV11-3 and TRBJ2-1 for the parts outside the CDR3, the full variable domain is EAGVVQSPRYKIIEKKQPVAFWCNPISGHNTLYWYLQNLGQGPELLIRYENEEAVDDSQLPKDRFSAERLKGVDSTLKIQPAELGDSAVYLCASSLDGTSGGGYNEQFFGPGTRLTVL.

The CDR3 DNA is TGTGCCAGCACCCGCTCTGGGGCCAACGTCCTGACTTTC. This sequence encodes CASTRSGANVLTF. The J gene is TRBJ2-6, the V gene TRBV6-5, with D hard to call. V was shortened by 7 bases and J by 0 bases, with 4 bases between the two germline ends. The CDR3 loop spans 13 amino acids. CDR1 is MNHEY, CDR2 SVGAGI, per germline.

As to this clone: Mismatch with germline at one junction end may stem from a read error. The chain combines TRBV7-9 with TRBJ1-1, with no clear D. The germline gives CDR1 SEHNR, CDR2 FQNEAQ (reference sequence). CDR3 length: 14 residues. The CDR3 protein is CASSTGRRNTGAFF. CDR3 coding DNA: TGTGCCAGCAGCACCGGACGGAGGAACACTGGAGCTTTCTTT.

The chain has TRBV5-8 and TRBJ2-1; unclear D gene. This CDR3 is built from 11 residues. With 4 bases removed from V and 8 bases from J, the gap between germline ends came to 7 bases. CDR1 is SGHTS, CDR2 YDEGEE, per germline. The chain's CDR3 is CASSPSYEQFF. The CDR3 DNA follows: TGTGCCAGCAGCCCCTCGTATGAGCAGTTCTTC.

This chain uses TRBV27 with TRBJ1-2; 8 bases fit TRBD1. This CDR3 is 16 amino acids long. CDR1 MNHEY and CDR2 SMNVEV come from the germline V gene (reference sequence). J gave up 4 bases and V 4 bases, and 11 bases lay outside the gene matches. Here the CDR3 reads CASSSQTGVRGYGYTF. The DNA for the CDR3 is TGTGCCAGCAGTTCTCAGACAGGGGTGAGGGGCTATGGCTACACCTTC.

The rearrangement joins TRBV19 to TRBJ1-5, with 7 bases aligning to TRBD1. The CDR3 has 13 residues. The J segment lost 1 base and the V segment lost 9 bases, leaving 3 bases of the junction unmatched. The germline V gene has CDR1 LNHDA and CDR2 SQIVND (reference sequence). The CDR3 DNA sequence: TGTGCCAGCCGGGACAGAAGCAATCAGCCCCAGCATTTT. It encodes CASRDRSNQPQHF.

V usage is TRBV28 and J usage is TRBJ2-3, with TRBD2 matching 9 bases. The length of the CDR3 is 17 residues. Germline assignment: CDR1 MDHEN and CDR2 SYDVKM. V lost 5 bases and J lost 8; bases outside the gene matches: 17. The CDR3 DNA is TGTGCCAGCAGTAGGAGACGACTAGCGGTGGGTCAGGGTACGCAGTATTTT. Translating gives CASSRRRLAVGQGTQYF.

This chain links TRBV6-5 with TRBJ1-5, with a possible D match to TRBD1 (6 bases). The ends were cut back, 2 bases at V and 5 bases at J, with 10 bases in the middle. Germline-derived CDR1 and CDR2 are MNHEY and SVGAGI. The length of the CDR3 is 14 residues. The DNA for the CDR3 is TGTGCCAGCAGTTACGACAGGAACCATCAGCCCCAGCATTTT. This encodes CASSYDRNHQPQHF.

The CDR3 loop is CASSLHGRSTEAFF. CDR3 in DNA: TGTGCCAGCAGCTTACATGGTCGGAGCACTGAAGCTTTCTTT. The chain recombines TRBV11-3 with TRBJ1-1, with unresolved D. The CDR3 sequence is 14 residues long. From germline, CDR1 is SGHNT and CDR2 YENEEA. V was clipped by 2 bases and J by 4 bases, with 11 bases between them.

The chain combines TRBV4-1 with TRBJ2-7, with TRBD2 as a possible D gene (6 bases). The CDR3 sequence is 17 residues long. V lost 4 bases, J lost 0 bases, and 19 bases lay in between. Germline V gene lookup returns CDR1 MGHRA and CDR2 YSYEKL. The CDR3 spells CASSRSGERQSSYEQYF. The CDR3 DNA follows: TGCGCCAGCAGCCGCTCGGGAGAGCGTCAGAGCTCCTACGAGCAGTACTTC.

The rearrangement uses TRBV29-1 and TRBJ2-5; 9 nucleotides line up with TRBD1. The DNA end lines up better with TRBJ2-7; the J call may be wrong. This CDR3 contains 15 residues. The germline gives CDR1 SQVTM, CDR2 ANQGSEA. The CDR3 loop is CSVATGGAFRDEQYF. CDR3 sequence (DNA): TGCAGCGTCGCGACAGGGGGTGCCTTCAGAGACGAGCAGTACTTC.